This T cell receptor beta chain stems from a study of OX40 agonist ivuxolimab in advanced cancers. For the study at large: Aged roughly 20 to 85 with a mean of 60 years, they were 75% to 85% male.

The CDR3 runs 16 residues. Germline V gene lookup returns CDR1 SGHDT and CDR2 YYEEEE. The junction had 12 bases not matched to a gene; V was cut back by 4 bases and J by 6 bases. In the case of this clone: Its antigen remains unknown.

Whole-study results and caveats: There were, on average, more expanded clones in CD8+ T cells than in CD4+. With doses of 0.1 to 3.0 mg/kg, CD4+ and CD8+ blood T cells had undergone clonal expansion by week 6. Researchers did not establish what antigens the expanded peripheral T cells target.

Produced via immunoSEQ multiplex PCR; TCRdb's table is partial and in-frame only. The table has 25,000 to 35,000 clones, approximately 84% seen once; the top ten hold 12% to 15%. The receptor was isolated from an adult with an advanced solid tumor such as melanoma, head and neck, liver or kidney cancer. The chain carries TRBV5-6 and TRBJ1-3, with 8 nucleotides matching TRBD1. Sequencing used CD4+ or CD8+ T cells sorted from blood, obtained in a trial of the OX40 agonist ivuxolimab. CDR3 DNA sequence: TGTGCCAGCAGCCTCCGGACAGGGCTTACAACAAACACCATATATTTT. It encodes CASSLRTGLTTNTIYF.